The entry that follows covers one TCR beta chain sequence. Per the original data handling: Reference gene primer amplification gave nucleated cell count estimates. Profiling relied on immunoSEQ multiplex PCR, and the TCRdb table lists in-frame clones only, not all of them. Clone size and V and J calls were adopted from that table, with D and trimming inferred from the DNA. The table shows 310,000 or so clones, with about 87% occurring only once. The sample belongs to a study of blood T cell repertoires in COVID-19. Looking at the study overall: Italy, Spain and the United States were the sources of the convalescent and acute COVID-19 samples. The analysed material was cDNA or gDNA that came from T cells, B-cell-depleted T cells, or PBMCs.

Germline V gives CDR1 LNHDA, CDR2 SQIVND (reference sequence). V gave up 8 bases and J gave up 6 bases, with 20 bases separating them. The CDR3 length is 14 residues. The sequenced material came from PBMCs or T cells enriched from blood (not recorded which). The V gene is TRBV19, the J gene TRBJ2-7, with TRBD1 as a possible D gene (7 bases). This TCR was recovered from a woman aged 18-35 years who had recovered from COVID-19. The CDR3 sequence: CASGGSGQLGEQYF. The CDR3 DNA is TGTGCCAGTGGGGGGTCGGGACAGTTAGGCGAGCAGTACTTC.